This passage covers 19 T cell receptor beta chains from one sample sequenced in a study of shared clonotypes between healthy human individuals. This table comes from immunoSEQ multiplex PCR, and its TCRdb copy is limited to in-frame clones, with some not included. The repertoire holds 1,400,000 or so clones, with about 98.5% as singletons. Sequencing was performed on naive CD4+ T cells sorted from blood. Noted subset: CD45RA+ positively selected. These receptors were obtained from a man aged 25-40 years in good health.

The chain combines TRBV30 with TRBJ2-7, with a possible D match to TRBD2 (6 bases). This CDR3 spans 14 amino acids. CDR1 GTSNPN and CDR2 SVGIG come from the germline V gene (reference sequence). The V end lost 0 bases, the J end lost 3 bases, and 12 bases lay between the germline ends. The CDR3 DNA sequence: TGTGCCTGGAGTGTACACGGGAGCCACTACGAGCAGTACTTC. Translating it yields CAWSVHGSHYEQYF.

This chain links TRBV28 with TRBJ1-4, with D possibly TRBD1 on 6 matching bases. Trimming took 3 bases from V and 8 from J, leaving 22 bases between them. The germline gives CDR1 MDHEN, CDR2 SYDVKM. The CDR3 consists of 17 residues. The CDR3: CASSFGPHRADREKLFF. CDR3 in DNA: TGTGCCAGCAGTTTCGGCCCACACAGGGCCGATAGGGAAAAACTGTTTTTT.

The rearrangement links TRBV6-6 to TRBJ2-7; possibly TRBD1 for D (5 bases). The V gene lost 2 bases and the J gene lost 3 bases, with 14 bases spanning the gap. This CDR3 region has 15 residues. The germline gives CDR1 MNHNY, CDR2 SVGAGI (reference sequence). The CDR3 DNA sequence: TGTGCCAGCAGTTACCAGGGTAGGGAAGACTACGAGCAGTACTTC. This codes for CASSYQGREDYEQYF.

This clone was detected only once. The rearrangement joins TRBV27 to TRBJ2-3, with D possibly called TRBD1 or TRBD2 (5 bases each). V lost 5 bases and J 2 bases, leaving 14 bases between the germline ends. The CDR3 covers 15 residues. The germline CDR1 and CDR2 sequences are MNHEY and SMNVEV (reference sequence). CDR3 loop: CASSTRVGTTDTQYF. In DNA, the CDR3 is TGTGCCAGCAGTACCCGAGTAGGGACCACAGATACGCAGTATTTT.

The chain employs TRBV4-3 and TRBJ1-3; no definite D call. This CDR3 spans 15 amino acids. V lost 4 bases, J lost 4 bases, and 14 bases lay in between. Germline V lookup: CDR1 LGHNA, CDR2 YSLEER. CDR3 nucleotide sequence: TGCGCCAGCAGCCCCCCGGGGAGTGCCGGAAACACCATATATTTT. Protein product: CASSPPGSAGNTIYF.

The chain combines TRBV5-1 with TRBJ2-7; D gene unclear. The CDR3 totals 14 residues. Germline V gene data show CDR1 as SGHRS and CDR2 as YFSETQ. The V gene lost 3 bases and the J gene lost 3 bases, with 13 bases spanning the gap. The CDR3 reads CASSWESLGYEQYF. CDR3 DNA sequence: TGCGCCAGCAGCTGGGAAAGCCTCGGCTACGAGCAGTACTTC.

V is TRBV27 and J is TRBJ2-7; D may be TRBD1 (6 bases). CDR3 length equals 14 residues. The V and J ends lost 6 bases and 2 bases respectively, with 14 bases between them. Germline CDR1 reads MNHEY; CDR2 reads SMNVEV (reference sequence). The CDR3 is CASSQGQPTYEQYF. The CDR3 nucleotides are TGTGCCAGCAGCCAGGGGCAGCCGACCTACGAGCAGTACTTC.

The CDR3 protein is CASSIRDRVEKTQYF. The CDR3, as DNA: TGCGCCAGCAGCATCCGGGACAGGGTGGAAAAGACCCAGTACTTC. This chain connects TRBV5-1 to TRBJ2-5, with 9 positions matching TRBD1. After removal of 4 bases from V and 6 bases from J, the junction contained 10 bases not matched to a gene. The CDR3 contains 15 residues. CDR1 and CDR2 (germline): SGHRS, YFSETQ.

The chain is built from TRBV10-1 and TRBJ2-1, with 7 bases aligning to TRBD1. Germline assignment: CDR1 WNHNN and CDR2 SYGVQD (reference sequence). The CDR3 totals 15 residues. J lost 7 bases, V lost 0 bases, and 6 bases had no gene match. CDR3 region: CASSESRQGWNEQFF. Here the CDR3 DNA reads TGCGCCAGCAGTGAGTCGCGACAGGGATGGAATGAGCAGTTCTTC.

The rearrangement joins TRBV7-9 to TRBJ2-1, with D possibly being TRBD2 (5 bases). This CDR3 is built from 16 residues. Germline loops: CDR1 SEHNR, CDR2 FQNEAQ (reference sequence). Trimming removed 4 bases from V and 7 bases from J, with 20 bases in between. The CDR3 DNA reads TGTGCCAGCAGCTCGGGATCGGTTAACCAGGCAAATGAGCAGTTCTTC. Its protein is CASSSGSVNQANEQFF.

The chain recombines TRBV29-1 with TRBJ2-3; maybe TRBD2 (6 bases). This CDR3 contains 14 residues. With 7 bases removed from V and 3 bases from J, the gap between germline ends came to 17 bases. Germline assignment: CDR1 SQVTM and CDR2 ANQGSEA. In DNA, the CDR3 is TGCAGCGGGGTTAGCGGACTGGGGACAGATACGCAGTATTTT. Residues: CSGVSGLGTDTQYF.

The chain combines TRBV10-3 with TRBJ2-1; D uncertain. The CDR3 covers 13 residues. Trimming took off 2 bases at V and 4 bases at J, with 6 bases between the two ends. CDR1 ENHRY and CDR2 SYGVKD come from the germline V gene. The CDR3 spells CAISERVYNEQFF. The CDR3 nucleotides are TGTGCCATCAGTGAGCGGGTTTACAATGAGCAGTTCTTC.

A word on this clone: Other DNA sequences of this sample code for an identical CDR3. The chain uses TRBV5-1 and TRBJ2-3; no firm D call. Trimming left V 4 bases short and J 2 bases short, with 5 bases between. Germline V gene data show CDR1 as SGHRS and CDR2 as YFSETQ. The CDR3 consists of 12 residues. This CDR3 reads CASSLITDTQYF. The DNA for the CDR3 is TGCGCCAGCAGCCTGATCACAGATACGCAGTATTTT.

The chain uses TRBV6-5 and TRBJ1-2, with 8 positions matching TRBD1. V dropped 0 bases and J dropped 14; count of bases not matched to a gene: 8. Germline V gene sequence: CDR1 MNHEY, CDR2 SVGAGI. The CDR3 is 13 amino acids. The CDR3 region is CASSYSNQGARTF. In nucleotides, the CDR3 is TGTGCCAGCAGTTACTCGAACCAGGGGGCGCGTACCTTC.

The chain carries TRBV2 and TRBJ2-1, with D perhaps matching TRBD2 (5 bases). With 5 bases removed from V and 9 bases from J, the gap between germline ends came to 11 bases. In germline, CDR1 is SNHLY, CDR2 FYNNEI. The CDR3 consists of 12 residues. In DNA form, the CDR3 reads TGTGCCAGCAGTCCAGCGGTGGGTGAGCAGTTCTTC. This encodes CASSPAVGEQFF. Using reference TRBV2 and TRBJ2-1 for the parts outside the CDR3, the full variable domain is EPEVTQTPSHQVTQMGQEVILRCVPISNHLYFYWYRQILGQKVEFLVSFYNNEISEKSEIFDDQFSVERPDGSNFTLKIRSTKLEDSAMYFCASSPAVGEQFFGPGTRLTVL.

The chain joins TRBV6-4 to TRBJ1-1; a possible D gene is TRBD1 (6 bases). The CDR3 covers 14 residues. Germline CDR1 and CDR2: MRHNA and SNTAGT. The V and J ends lost 4 bases and 4 bases respectively, with 13 bases between them. CDR3 bases: TGTGCCAGCAGTGCCGGGGGCCTAGGCACTGAAGCTTTCTTT. It translates to CASSAGGLGTEAFF.

As regards this clone: Other DNA sequences in this specimen translate into the identical CDR3. The chain combines TRBV11-2 with TRBJ2-7; D gene ambiguous. V was cut by 4 bases and J by 3 bases, with 4 bases left in between. CDR1 and CDR2 (germline): SGHAT, FQNNGV. The CDR3 contains 11 residues. Here the CDR3 DNA reads TGTGCCAGCAGCTCGCTCTACGAGCAGTACTTC. Translation gives CASSSLYEQYF. Complete variable domain (other parts from reference TRBV11-2 and TRBJ2-7): EAGVAQSPRYKIIEKRQSVAFWCNPISGHATLYWYQQILGQGPKLLIQFQNNGVVDDSQLPKDRFSAERLKGVDSTLKIQPAKLEDSAVYLCASSSLYEQYFGPGTRLTVT.

Regarding this clone: One end of the junction is discordant with germline, which a read error may explain. V gene TRBV7-7 combines with J gene TRBJ2-7; D ambiguous. CDR3 length: 15 amino acids. The germline V gene has CDR1 SSHAT and CDR2 FNYEAQ (reference sequence). DNA of the CDR3: TGTGCTAGCAGCTTAGCCGGGCTCGGAGCCAGCGAGCAGTACTTC. It yields the protein CASSLAGLGASEQYF.

V and J are TRBV5-1 and TRBJ1-2; 7 positions agree with TRBD1. The germline CDR1 and CDR2 sequences are SGHRS and YFSETQ. This CDR3 has 15 amino acids. The V and J ends lost 0 bases and 3 bases, in that order; junction bases with no gene match: 5. The CDR3 sequence: CASSLDPGTDYGYTF. CDR3 bases: TGCGCCAGCAGCTTGGATCCGGGGACAGACTATGGCTACACCTTC.